The clone carrying this T cell receptor beta chain was picked up one time. The record originates from a study of blood T cell repertoires in COVID-19. At the level of the study: COVID-19 samples from acute and convalescent phases originated in the United States, Italy and Spain. T cells, B-cell-depleted T cells, or PBMCs provided the cDNA or gDNA that served as material.

As handled by the study authors: Amplification from reference gene primers served as the basis for estimated nucleated cell counts. Assay used: immunoSEQ multiplex PCR; TCRdb lists only in-frame clones, some missing. That table supplies the V and J calls and clone size; D and trimming were determined from the DNA. The table includes fewer than 250,000 clones, around 88% detected once. This receptor was taken from a man aged 50-60 years with active or convalescent COVID-19. Sequencing used peripheral blood.

The DNA of the CDR3 is TGTGCCAGTAACCCGGACAGGGTAGGCACCGGGGAGCTGTTTTTT. It is translated as CASNPDRVGTGELFF. The chain links TRBV19 to TRBJ2-2; 8 bases align to TRBD1. After removal of 7 bases from V and 4 bases from J, the junction contained 8 bases not matched to a gene. Germline CDR1 is LNHDA and CDR2 is SQIVND (reference sequence). This CDR3 is 15 amino acids long.